This T cell receptor (beta chain) was observed in a study of response to subunit inactivated influenza vaccine (dated by TCRdb to between 2017 and 2018). Study-wide context: The study used deep quantitative T cell receptor repertoire profiling to track responses to a trivalent subunit inactivated influenza vaccine.

Taken from the germline V gene (reference sequence), the CDR1 and CDR2 loops are SEHNR and FQNEAQ. At the junction V is shortened by 5 bases and J by 0 bases; bases outside the gene matches: 3. The CDR3, from cysteine to phenylalanine, totals 16 residues. The read is trimmed to its CDR3 DNA, 48 bases read in frame from base 1. On the study overall, not on this receptor specifically: The authors proposed that each seasonal influenza vaccination may bring in only a limited number of new T cells.

Note on this clonotype: No cognate antigen has been identified for it. No quality values exist for individual bases; no much larger clone is one base distant.

The library was obtained by RT-PCR. Sequenced using an Illumina HiSeq 2500. TCRdb itself trimmed the public reads at Q25 with fastp, ran MiXCR and retained productive beta chains. Duplicate CDR3 protein sequences are folded into a single record with the most common DNA and genes. This sample is represented by roughly 650,000 distinct CDR3 sequences; less than 20% of them were singletons. The ten largest clones add up to 9.5% to 13% of the sample. This material consisted of PBMCs from blood, taken roughly 12 days after vaccination. The chain was built from TRBV7-9 and TRBJ2-5, with 13 bases aligning to TRBD2. The sequence was obtained from a man aged 50-60 years who received an inactivated influenza vaccine. Donor details come from another sample of the same person, matched by shared clones. The CDR3 corresponds to CASSPTSGGYQETQYF. In nucleotide form, the sequence is TGTGCCAGCAGCCCGACTAGCGGGGGGTACCAAGAGACCCAGTACTTC.